One and the same sample provided the 26 T cell receptor beta chains below, sequenced in a study of T cells in women clearing cervical HPV infection. The assay was immunoSEQ multiplex PCR, and TCRdb's table has in-frame clones only and misses some. Recorded for this sample: around 23,000 clones. Sequenced input: blood buffy coat. These receptor sequences come from a woman between 18 and 75 years old with a cervical HPV16 infection that either progressed to CIN3+ or cleared (not recorded which).

On this clone itself: The CDR3 goes on 3 residues after the read ends, and that part is filled in from the germline J gene. This chain connects TRBV7-9 to TRBJ1-3, with 10 bases matching TRBD1. The germline gives CDR1 SEHNR, CDR2 FQNEAQ (reference sequence). CDR3 length: 15 amino acids. The V segment lost 5 bases and the J segment 4 bases; nucleotides outside the gene matches: 5. CDR3 DNA (partial): TGTGCCAGCAGCGCAGACAGGGGGCAAGGAAACACC. This gives the protein CASSADRGQGNT. The complete CDR3 sequence is CASSADRGQGNTIYF.

About this clone: The CDR3 is cut off 3 residues early in the read; its end comes from the germline J gene. The chain links TRBV20-1 to TRBJ2-3; perhaps TRBD2 as D (6 bases). V lost 5 bases to trimming and J lost 1 base, with 10 bases between them. The CDR3 contains 13 residues. Germline CDR1 reads DFQATT; CDR2 reads SNEGSKA (reference sequence). CDR3 loop: CSALLARTDTQYF. Incomplete CDR3 DNA: TGCAGTGCTTTACTAGCACGCACAGATACG.

Of note for this clone: The read finishes 3 residues shy of the CDR3 end, and the germline J gene is used to complete it. The J gene is TRBJ2-5, the V gene TRBV6-1, with D tentatively TRBD1 (5 bases). The CDR3 extends over 15 amino acids. V was pared by 2 bases and J by 4 bases, with 14 bases between. Germline assignment: CDR1 MNHNS and CDR2 SASEGT. The sequenced CDR3 bases are TGTGCCAGCAGTGAATTCTCAGGGTCCAGAGAGACC. As protein: CASSEFSGSRET. The complete CDR3 protein is CASSEFSGSRETQYF.

A word on this clone: The junction departs from germline at one end; a sequencing error may be responsible. The CDR3 end is not reached by the read, which stops 3 residues before it; the germline J gene fills it in. The rearrangement links TRBV4-2 to TRBJ1-4; 7 nucleotides match TRBD1. Germline V lookup: CDR1 LGHNA, CDR2 YNFKEQ. The CDR3 is 14 residues long. CDR3 region: CASSLGTVNEKLFF. The sequenced CDR3 bases are TGCGCCAGCAGCCTGGGGACAGTTAATGAAAAA.

As concerns this clone: The CDR3 is cut off 3 residues early in the read; its end comes from the germline J gene. The rearrangement links TRBV7-3 to TRBJ1-1; D gene unclear. The germline CDR1 and CDR2 sequences are SGHTA and FQGTGA. Trimming shortened V by 0 bases and J by 6 bases, and 11 bases separated the two germline ends. CDR3 size: 14 residues. The part of the CDR3 DNA that was read is TGTGCCAGCAGCTTAACAGGGTATATGGCTGAA. Translating gives CASSLTGYMAE. The complete CDR3 sequence is CASSLTGYMAEAFF.

As concerns this clone: The junction shows a germline mismatch at one end, possibly a read error. This CDR3 reads CASSQDHSGNNNEQFF. The CDR3 DNA, read in part, is TGCGCCAGCAGCCAAGATCATAGCGGGAATAACAATGAG. The rearrangement uses TRBV4-2 and TRBJ2-1; TRBD2 agrees at 8 bases. Sequencing ends 3 residues short of the CDR3 end; the germline J gene provides the rest. The CDR3 consists of 16 residues. Germline V gives CDR1 LGHNA, CDR2 YNFKEQ.

Regarding this clone: The CDR3 goes on 3 residues after the read ends, and that part is filled in from the germline J gene. The chain has TRBV18 and TRBJ1-2; possibly TRBD1 for D (5 bases). Germline-derived CDR1 and CDR2 are KGHSH and LQKENI. V was clipped by 3 bases and J by 0 bases, with 14 bases between them. The CDR3 totals 16 residues. The CDR3 DNA, read in part, is TGTGCCAGCTCACCCCTGGAGGGGAGAGCTAACTATGGC. Translated: CASSPLEGRANYG. The CDR3 as a whole reads CASSPLEGRANYGYTF.

Comments on this clone: The DNA ends 3 residues before the CDR3 does, and the rest of the CDR3 is filled in from the germline J gene. The chain is built from TRBV7-3 and TRBJ2-1; TRBD2 is a possible D gene (6 bases). Per the germline V gene, CDR1 is SGHTA and CDR2 is FQGTGA. The CDR3 runs to 15 residues. V was pared by 4 bases and J by 3 bases, with 13 bases between. The CDR3 DNA, read in part, is TGTGCCAGCAGCTCGACCAGCGGGTTCTACAATGAG. Amino acid sequence: CASSSTSGFYNE. The full CDR3 protein is CASSSTSGFYNEQFF.

With respect to this clone: One end of the junction does not line up with germline, which may come from a read error. The read ends 3 residues early relative to the CDR3; the germline J gene fills the gap. In the same sample, other DNA sequences code for this CDR3. J is TRBJ2-2 and V is TRBV7-6; TRBD2 might be the D (6 bases). The CDR3 covers 15 residues. Germline lookup yields CDR1 SGHVS and CDR2 FNYEAQ. CDR3 bases read: TGTGCCAGCAGTTTAGTTCCCCGGGGGTCCGGGGAG. As protein: CASSLVPRGSGE. The CDR3, in full, reads CASSLVPRGSGELFF.

Remarks on this clone: The read stops 3 residues short of the end of the CDR3; the missing end is completed from the germline J gene. This chain uses TRBV7-6 with TRBJ2-1, with 11 bases aligning to TRBD2. CDR3 length: 16 amino acids. V shed 3 bases and J 7 bases; nucleotides not matched to a gene: 8. Germline assignment: CDR1 SGHVS and CDR2 FNYEAQ. Incomplete CDR3 DNA: TGTGCCAGCAGCTTTGGCTTAGCGGGGGGGCTAAATGAG. Amino acids: CASSFGLAGGLNE. The CDR3 in its entirety is CASSFGLAGGLNEQFF. Based on the CDR3 plus reference TRBV7-6 and TRBJ2-1, the full variable domain is GAGVSQSPRYKVTKRGQDVALRCDPISGHVSLYWYRQALGQGPEFLTYFNYEAQQDKSGLPNDRFSAERPEGSISTLTIQRTEQRDSAMYRCASSFGLAGGLNEQFFGPGTRLTVL.

Comments on this clone: The sequenced fragment ends 3 residues before the CDR3 boundary, so the rest is inferred from the germline J gene. The chain employs TRBV5-1 and TRBJ2-3, with TRBD1 matching over 10 bases. The CDR3 consists of 15 residues. Germline loops: CDR1 SGHRS, CDR2 YFSETQ. CDR3 loop: CASSTPGQGKETQYF. CDR3 DNA (partial): TGCGCCAGCAGTACTCCGGGACAGGGGAAAGAGACG. The full variable domain, its missing parts supplied by reference TRBV5-1 and TRBJ2-3, is KAGVTQTPRYLIKTRGQQVTLSCSPISGHRSVSWYQQTPGQGLQFLFEYFSETQRNKGNFPGRFSGRQFSNSRSEMNVSTLELGDSALYLCASSTPGQGKETQYFGPGTRLTVL.

Turning to this clone: The read finishes 3 residues shy of the CDR3 end, and the germline J gene is used to complete it. The sample carries other DNA sequences with the same CDR3. The chain couples TRBV30 to TRBJ1-5; weak D call: TRBD1 (6 bases). This CDR3 comprises 15 residues. Germline values: CDR1 GTSNPN, CDR2 SVGIG (reference sequence). With 0 bases removed from V and 6 bases from J, the gap between germline ends came to 15 bases. The CDR3 region is CAWSVGLQGGQPQHF. The sequenced CDR3 bases are TGTGCCTGGAGTGTAGGTCTTCAAGGGGGTCAGCCC.

In the case of this clone: With the read ending 3 residues before the CDR3 end, the germline J gene is used to fill in that end. This chain uses TRBV5-1 with TRBJ2-3; D call uncertain. Trimming left V 0 bases short and J 4 bases short, with 12 bases between. The germline gives CDR1 SGHRS, CDR2 YFSETQ. The CDR3 extends over 15 amino acids. CDR3 in amino acids: CASSLAVKPSDTQYF. CDR3 DNA, as far as it was read: TGCGCCAGCAGCTTGGCAGTAAAACCGTCAGATACG.

Concerning this clone itself: Read sequence stops 3 residues before the CDR3 end, and the germline J gene provides the missing end. V is TRBV10-3 and J is TRBJ1-5; D is unclear. CDR3 size: 12 residues. Germline CDR1 and CDR2: ENHRY and SYGVKD. V was cut by 5 bases and J by 7 bases, with 9 bases left in between. CDR3 residues: CAISSAEQPQHF. CDR3 DNA, as far as it was read: TGTGCCATCAGTTCGGCGGAACAGCCC.

A word on this clone: The read finishes 3 residues shy of the CDR3 end, and the germline J gene is used to complete it. The genes are TRBV30 and TRBJ1-1; D might be TRBD1 (6 bases). Trimming pared 1 base from V and 4 bases from J, leaving 16 bases between. This CDR3 is 15 amino acids long. The germline CDR1 and CDR2 sequences are GTSNPN and SVGIG (reference sequence). Partial CDR3 DNA: TGTGCCTGGAGTGGGGGGGGGAGGGGGAGCACTGAA. This sequence encodes CAWSGGGRGSTE. The complete CDR3 reads CAWSGGGRGSTEAFF.

To note about this clone: Sequencing ends 3 residues short of the CDR3 end; the germline J gene provides the rest. The chain is built from TRBV7-6 and TRBJ2-3; 14 bases fit TRBD2. There are 18 residues in the CDR3. V trimming: 4 bases; J trimming: 2 bases; junction bases outside the gene matches: 8. Germline assignment: CDR1 SGHVS and CDR2 FNYEAQ. The sequenced CDR3 bases are TGTGCCAGCAGCTGGGGACTAGCGGGGGTTGAAACCACAGATACG. It specifies CASSWGLAGVETTDT. The complete CDR3 sequence is CASSWGLAGVETTDTQYF.

A note on this clone: The sequence runs out 3 residues before the end of the CDR3; the remainder is reconstructed from the germline J gene. The chain joins TRBV6-2 or TRBV6-3 to TRBJ1-1; TRBD1 matches at 7 bases. Germline CDR1 reads MNHEY; CDR2 reads SVGEGT. The junction had 6 bases not matched to a gene; V was cut back by 7 bases and J by 7 bases. The CDR3 covers 12 residues. The CDR3 reads CASTYGDSEAFF. The sequenced part of the CDR3 DNA is TGTGCCAGCACCTACGGGGACAGTGAA.

Concerning this clone: The sequence runs out 3 residues before the end of the CDR3; the remainder is reconstructed from the germline J gene. The rearrangement links TRBV20-1 to TRBJ2-3; TRBD1 agrees at 11 bases. This CDR3 region has 14 residues. Germline CDR1 and CDR2: DFQATT and SNEGSKA (reference sequence). CDR3 protein: CSARTGGGEETQYF. Partial CDR3 DNA: TGCAGTGCTCGGACAGGGGGCGGCGAAGAGACG.

Concerning this clone: Read data end 3 residues before the CDR3 end; the end is taken from the germline J gene. The chain employs TRBV9 and TRBJ1-4, with 8 bases fitting TRBD1. V gave up 4 bases and J gave up 0 bases; unmatched junction bases: 2. The CDR3 loop spans 15 amino acids. Germline loops: CDR1 SGDLS, CDR2 YYNGEE. The part of the CDR3 DNA that was read is TGTGCCAGCAGCCAGGGGGCCACAACTAATGAAAAA. The encoded protein is CASSQGATTNEK. The whole CDR3 sequence is CASSQGATTNEKLFF.

Concerning this clone itself: Sequencing ends 3 residues short of the CDR3 end; the germline J gene provides the rest. The chain carries TRBV5-1 and TRBJ2-5, with 7 bases identical to TRBD1. This CDR3 contains 14 residues. Per the germline V gene, CDR1 is SGHRS and CDR2 is YFSETQ. The junction had 2 bases not matched to a gene; V was cut back by 0 bases and J by 3 bases. The sequenced CDR3 bases are TGCGCCAGCAGCTTGGGAGGGGGCAAAGAGACC. Translated, it gives CASSLGGGKET. The full CDR3 sequence reads CASSLGGGKETQYF.

As concerns this clone: The CDR3 extends 3 residues past the end of the read, so its final part is completed from the germline J gene. This chain uses TRBV30 with TRBJ1-6; TRBD1 matches at 8 bases. Germline assignment: CDR1 GTSNPN and CDR2 SVGIG (reference sequence). V trimming: 3 bases; J trimming: 8 bases; junction bases outside the gene matches: 3. CDR3 size: 13 residues. Partial CDR3 DNA: TGTGCCTGGAGCTCGACAGGGGATTCACCC. Translated: CAWSSTGDSP. The complete CDR3 reads CAWSSTGDSPLHF.

Details on this clone: Read coverage stops 3 residues before the CDR3 terminus; the germline J gene supplies the remainder. V is TRBV29-1 and J is TRBJ2-1, with TRBD1 matching 7 bases. The CDR3 sequence is 14 residues long. Germline V lookup: CDR1 SQVTM, CDR2 ANQGSEA. With V trimmed by 5 bases and J by 8 bases, 12 bases remained unmatched. The part of the CDR3 DNA that was read is TGCAGCGTTTTTGTCGACAGGGATAACGATGAG. Encoded protein: CSVFVDRDNDE. The full CDR3 reads CSVFVDRDNDEQFF.

As concerns this clone: The read is 3 residues too short to cover the CDR3 end, so that end is filled in from the germline J gene. V is TRBV5-6 and J is TRBJ1-2; 8 bases line up with TRBD1. V gave up 0 bases and J gave up 5 bases; unmatched junction bases: 6. The germline V gene has CDR1 SGHDT and CDR2 YYEEEE. The CDR3 is 15 residues long. Partial CDR3 DNA: TGTGCCAGCAGCTTGGTGGCAGGGGGCGGTTATGGC. Protein product: CASSLVAGGGYG. The whole CDR3 sequence is CASSLVAGGGYGYTF.

With respect to this clone: The read ends 3 residues before the CDR3 terminus; that terminus is restored from the germline J gene. The genes are TRBV5-1 and TRBJ1-2; D might be TRBD1 (6 bases). The germline CDR1 and CDR2 sequences are SGHRS and YFSETQ. The CDR3 is 14 residues long. V was cut by 2 bases and J by 2 bases, with 10 bases left in between. The covered CDR3 bases are TGCGCCAGCAGCTTACAGGGATCCAACTATGGC. Protein: CASSLQGSNYG. Given in full, the CDR3 is CASSLQGSNYGYTF. The variable domain in full, with the rest retrieved from reference TRBV5-1 and TRBJ1-2, is KAGVTQTPRYLIKTRGQQVTLSCSPISGHRSVSWYQQTPGQGLQFLFEYFSETQRNKGNFPGRFSGRQFSNSRSEMNVSTLELGDSALYLCASSLQGSNYGYTFGSGTRLTVV.

About this clone itself: The read terminates 3 residues before the CDR3 end, so the remaining end is supplied by the germline J gene. The chain joins TRBV2 to TRBJ1-2, with 7 bases identical to TRBD1. This CDR3 has 11 amino acids. J was trimmed by 4 bases and V by 8 bases; bases with no gene match: 1. Looked up from germline, CDR1 is SNHLY and CDR2 is FYNNEI. CDR3 bases read: TGTGCCAGCGGACAGGTCTATGGC. Amino acid sequence: CASGQVYG. The CDR3 as a whole reads CASGQVYGYTF.

Worth noting for this clone: The read gets to within 3 residues of the CDR3 end, and the germline J gene fills in the rest. J is TRBJ2-1 and V is TRBV6-2 or TRBV6-3; D not resolved. This CDR3 has 13 residues. CDR1 is MNHEY, CDR2 SVGEGT, per germline. Trimming took off 1 base at V and 5 bases at J, with 6 bases between the two ends. CDR3 loop: CASSYFLNNEQFF. CDR3 bases read: TGTGCCAGCAGTTACTTCCTTAACAATGAG.